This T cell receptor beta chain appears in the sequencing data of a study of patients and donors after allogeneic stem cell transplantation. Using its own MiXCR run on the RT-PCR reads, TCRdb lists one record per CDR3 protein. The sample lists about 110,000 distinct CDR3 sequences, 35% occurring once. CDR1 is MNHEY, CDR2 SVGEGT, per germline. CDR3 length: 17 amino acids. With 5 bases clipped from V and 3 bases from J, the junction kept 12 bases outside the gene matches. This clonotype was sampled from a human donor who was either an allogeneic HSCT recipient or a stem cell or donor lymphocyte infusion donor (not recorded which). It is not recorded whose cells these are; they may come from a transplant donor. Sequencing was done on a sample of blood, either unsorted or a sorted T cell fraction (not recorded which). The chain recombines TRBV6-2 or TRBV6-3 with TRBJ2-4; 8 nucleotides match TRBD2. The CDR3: CASSRVPGLVVKNIQYF. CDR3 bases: TGTGCCAGCAGTCGAGTCCCGGGACTAGTGGTCAAAAACATTCAGTACTTC.